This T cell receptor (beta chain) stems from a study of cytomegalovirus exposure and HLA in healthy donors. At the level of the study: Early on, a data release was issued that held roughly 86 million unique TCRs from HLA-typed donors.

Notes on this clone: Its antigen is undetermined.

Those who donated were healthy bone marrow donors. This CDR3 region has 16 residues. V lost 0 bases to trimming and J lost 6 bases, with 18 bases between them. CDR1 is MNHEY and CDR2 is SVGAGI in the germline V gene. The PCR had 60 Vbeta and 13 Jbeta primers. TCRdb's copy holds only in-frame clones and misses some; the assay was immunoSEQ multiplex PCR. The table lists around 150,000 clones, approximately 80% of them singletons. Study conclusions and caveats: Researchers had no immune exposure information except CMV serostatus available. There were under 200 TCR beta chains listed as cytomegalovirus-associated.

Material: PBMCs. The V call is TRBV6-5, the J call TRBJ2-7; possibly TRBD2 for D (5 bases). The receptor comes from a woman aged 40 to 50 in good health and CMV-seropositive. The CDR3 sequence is CASSYSFEGSLGEQYF. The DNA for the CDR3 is TGTGCCAGCAGTTACTCCTTTGAGGGCAGTCTGGGCGAGCAGTACTTC.